The 12 T cell receptor beta chains reported below all come from one sample, sequenced in a study of vaccination effects on CD4 cells after COVID-19. The data were produced by immunoSEQ multiplex PCR, yet TCRdb's version contains in-frame clones alone and is incomplete. The top ten clones hold roughly 27% of a sample with some 31,000 clones, around 78% of them seen once. These TCRs' antigens remain unknown. Sequencing followed a ViraFEST assay step that expanded antigen-specific CD4+ T cells with viral peptide pools. CD4+ T cell isolation took place after 10 days of culture. Absence of prior SARS-CoV-2 infection characterized the vaccine recipients, who showed negative nucleocapsid antibodies. The material sequenced was CD4+ T cells from PBMCs cultured with HCoV-OC43 spike peptides, taken before COVID-19 vaccination. Subset noted: HCoV-OC43 spike overlapping peptide pool stimulation. Receptors were obtained from a human donor who received a COVID-19 vaccine.

The chain couples TRBV19 to TRBJ2-3; 12 bases are shared with TRBD2. V was pared by 4 bases and J by 4 bases, with 3 bases of the junction left unmatched. The CDR3 spans 15 residues. Germline lookup yields CDR1 LNHDA and CDR2 SQIVND (reference sequence). The CDR3 here is CASSRTSGTSDTQYF. CDR3 nucleotides: TGTGCCAGTAGTAGGACTAGCGGGACCTCAGATACGCAGTATTTT.

The rearrangement uses TRBV19 and TRBJ1-1; possible D gene TRBD1, 5 bases. CDR1 is LNHDA and CDR2 is SQIVND in the germline V gene (reference sequence). The germline V and J ends were trimmed by 5 bases and 11 bases, with 15 bases remaining between them. The CDR3 is 12 residues long. The CDR3 region is CASSLRGTEAFF. The CDR3 DNA sequence: TGTGCCAGTAGTTTAAGAGGGACCGAGGCTTTCTTT.

The chain combines TRBV11-2 with TRBJ2-3, with D unresolved. Germline loops: CDR1 SGHAT, CDR2 FQNNGV. CDR3 length: 12 residues. The V end lost 3 bases, the J end lost 11 bases, and 12 bases lay between the germline ends. CDR3 sequence: CASSLGKFGQYF. CDR3 nucleotide sequence: TGTGCCAGCAGCTTGGGGAAATTTGGGCAGTATTTT.

J is TRBJ2-7 and V is TRBV9; D may match TRBD1 or TRBD2 (5 bases each). CDR3 size: 13 residues. V was clipped by 2 bases and J by 1 base, with 7 bases between them. Germline CDR1 SGDLS, CDR2 YYNGEE. The CDR3 DNA reads TGTGCCAGCAGCGTGGGACCTTCCTACGAGCAGTACTTC. This sequence encodes CASSVGPSYEQYF.

The chain recombines TRBV6-6 with TRBJ2-3; 9 nucleotides line up with TRBD2. The CDR3 loop spans 13 amino acids. Germline CDR1 MNHNY, CDR2 SVGAGI (reference sequence). Trimming at V came to 7 bases and at J to 2 bases, leaving 1 base not matched to a gene. CDR3 sequence reads: CASKRGDTDTQYF. CDR3 in DNA: TGTGCCAGCAAGCGGGGGGACACAGATACGCAGTATTTT.

The chain joins TRBV27 to TRBJ2-7; perhaps TRBD1 as D (6 bases). V gave up 5 bases and J gave up 2 bases, with 28 bases separating them. CDR1 and CDR2 from the germline V gene are MNHEY and SMNVEV (reference sequence). This CDR3 contains 19 residues. The CDR3 here is CASSATTFSGHTVPYEQYF. DNA for the CDR3: TGTGCCAGCAGTGCTACTACTTTTTCGGGACACACTGTCCCCTACGAGCAGTACTTC.

This clone has more than one count but fewer than ten. This sequence joins TRBV19 and TRBJ1-2, with a weak D call TRBD1 (5 bases). CDR3 length: 14 amino acids. Deletions cut 3 bases from V and 4 bases from J, with 12 bases between. Germline V CDR1 and CDR2: LNHDA, SQIVND (reference sequence). The CDR3 spells CASSMGLQLYGYTF. DNA of the CDR3: TGTGCCAGTAGTATGGGACTCCAACTCTATGGCTACACCTTC.

This clone showed up just once. This chain joins TRBV10-3 and TRBJ2-1, with 11 bases lining up with TRBD2. Germline V gene sequence: CDR1 ENHRY, CDR2 SYGVKD. The length of the CDR3 is 15 residues. V shed 8 bases, J shed 4 bases, and the junction held 7 bases outside the gene matches. As DNA, the CDR3 is TGTGCCATCCAAAATAGCGGGAGGGAATACAATGAGCAGTTCTTC. Its translation: CAIQNSGREYNEQFF.

The chain has TRBV15 and TRBJ2-7; D ambiguous. The CDR3 covers 12 residues. The V and J ends lost 0 bases and 3 bases respectively, with 3 bases between them. Germline V gene lookup returns CDR1 LNHNV and CDR2 YYDKDF (reference sequence). The CDR3 sequence: CATSREGYEQYF. As DNA, the CDR3 is TGTGCCACCAGCAGAGAGGGCTACGAGCAGTACTTC.

The V and J genes are TRBV7-2 and TRBJ1-2; 7 bases map to TRBD1. The CDR3 covers 13 residues. J gave up 7 bases and V 5 bases, and 7 bases lay outside the gene matches. Germline CDR1 reads SGHTA; CDR2 reads FQGNSA. CDR3 coding DNA: TGTGCCAGCAGCGAACAGGGGCTAGTTGGCTACACCTTC. This encodes CASSEQGLVGYTF. Supplemented by reference TRBV7-2 and TRBJ1-2, the full variable domain reads GAGVSQSPSNKVTEKGKDVELRCDPISGHTALYWYRQSLGQGLEFLIYFQGNSAPDKSGLPSDRFSAERTGGSVSTLTIQRTQQEDSAVYLCASSEQGLVGYTFGSGTRLTVV.

This rearrangement joins TRBV24-1 to TRBJ2-3; maybe TRBD2 (5 bases). CDR1 and CDR2 from the germline V gene are KGHDR and SFDVKD. The CDR3 has 11 amino acids. With 12 bases removed from V and 7 bases from J, the gap between germline ends came to 13 bases. The CDR3 protein is CAAEGANTQYF. DNA of the CDR3: TGTGCCGCCGAGGGAGCAAATACGCAGTATTTT.

The rearrangement links TRBV28 to TRBJ2-7; 7 nucleotides match TRBD2. J gave up 3 bases and V 5 bases, and 7 bases lay outside the gene matches. Germline CDR1 and CDR2: MDHEN and SYDVKM. The length of the CDR3 is 14 residues. The CDR3 protein is CASSAGLVLYEQYF. CDR3 nucleotides: TGTGCCAGCAGTGCCGGACTAGTCCTCTACGAGCAGTACTTC. Full variable domain (rest looked up from reference TRBV28 and TRBJ2-7): DVKVTQSSRYLVKRTGEKVFLECVQDMDHENMFWYRQDPGLGLRLIYFSYDVKMKEKGDIPEGYSVSREKKERFSLILESASTNQTSMYLCASSAGLVLYEQYFGPGTRLTVT.